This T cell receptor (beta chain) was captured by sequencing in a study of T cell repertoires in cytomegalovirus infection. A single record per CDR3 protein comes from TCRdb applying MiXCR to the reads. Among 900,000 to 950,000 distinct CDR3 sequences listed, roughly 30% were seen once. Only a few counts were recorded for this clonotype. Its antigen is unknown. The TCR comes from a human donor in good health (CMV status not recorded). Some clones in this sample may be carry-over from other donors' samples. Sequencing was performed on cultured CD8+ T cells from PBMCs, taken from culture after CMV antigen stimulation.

The CDR3 spells CASSPRVIYRDAAEAFF. Here the CDR3 DNA reads TGTGCCAGTAGTCCACGAGTGATTTACAGGGACGCGGCTGAAGCTTTCTTT. The gene calls are TRBV19 and TRBJ1-1; the D gene is possibly TRBD1 (6 bases). CDR1 and CDR2 (germline): LNHDA, SQIVND (reference sequence). The CDR3 loop spans 17 amino acids. V lost 5 bases, J lost 6 bases, and 25 bases lay in between.